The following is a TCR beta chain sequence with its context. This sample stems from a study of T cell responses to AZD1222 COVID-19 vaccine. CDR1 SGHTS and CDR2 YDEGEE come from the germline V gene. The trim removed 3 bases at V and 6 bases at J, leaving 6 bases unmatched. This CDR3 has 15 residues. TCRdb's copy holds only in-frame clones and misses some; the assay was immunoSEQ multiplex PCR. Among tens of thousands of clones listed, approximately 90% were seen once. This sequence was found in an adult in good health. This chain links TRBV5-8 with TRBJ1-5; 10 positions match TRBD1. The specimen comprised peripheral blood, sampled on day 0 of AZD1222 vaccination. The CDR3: CASSSRDRGFQPQHF. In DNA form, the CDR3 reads TGTGCCAGCAGCTCCCGGGACAGGGGTTTTCAGCCCCAGCATTTT.